The next 18 T cell receptor beta chains were all read from a single sample in a study of shared clonotypes between healthy human individuals. The data were produced by immunoSEQ multiplex PCR, yet TCRdb's version contains in-frame clones alone and is incomplete. This table has 2 million or so clones, 85% to 95% appearing once. The sequenced sample was naive CD4+ T cells sorted from blood. Sample subset: CD45RA+ positively selected. The receptors come from a man aged 18 to 30 in good health.

V usage is TRBV7-2 and J usage is TRBJ2-5; D remains unclear. The CDR3 has 14 residues. Looked up from germline, CDR1 is SGHTA and CDR2 is FQGNSA. Trimming cost V 5 bases and J 2 bases, with 12 bases left between them. The CDR3, as DNA: TGTGCCAGCAGCCAGACCCTCCGGCAAGAGACCCAGTACTTC. Translating it yields CASSQTLRQETQYF.

Written as DNA, the CDR3 is TGTGCCAGCAGTGTATCCAGGGCAAGCTCCTACGAGCAGTACTTC. It is translated as CASSVSRASSYEQYF. The chain employs TRBV2 and TRBJ2-7; D is perhaps TRBD1 (5 bases). Germline values: CDR1 SNHLY, CDR2 FYNNEI. Between the trimmed V and J ends, which lost 4 bases and 0 bases, there was a span of 13 bases. This CDR3 region has 15 residues.

Regarding this clone: Other DNA sequences within the sample encode an identical CDR3. The CDR3 region is CASSFRTGSYEQYF. CDR3 DNA: TGCGCCAGCAGCTTTAGGACAGGGTCCTACGAGCAGTACTTC. The genes are TRBV5-1 and TRBJ2-7; 8 bases are shared with TRBD1. The CDR3 has 14 amino acids. J gave up 1 base and V 2 bases, and 2 bases lay outside the gene matches. In germline, CDR1 is SGHRS, CDR2 YFSETQ. The variable domain in full, with the rest retrieved from reference TRBV5-1 and TRBJ2-7, is KAGVTQTPRYLIKTRGQQVTLSCSPISGHRSVSWYQQTPGQGLQFLFEYFSETQRNKGNFPGRFSGRQFSNSRSEMNVSTLELGDSALYLCASSFRTGSYEQYFGPGTRLTVT.

V and J are TRBV7-2 and TRBJ1-1; 12 nucleotides match TRBD1. The CDR3 extends over 15 amino acids. Germline values: CDR1 SGHTA, CDR2 FQGNSA. V dropped 4 bases and J dropped 5; count of bases not matched to a gene: 5. The DNA for the CDR3 is TGTGCCAGCAGCTCGGGACAGGGGGCAGGAACTGAAGCTTTCTTT. This translates into CASSSGQGAGTEAFF. The full variable domain, rest sourced from reference TRBV7-2 and TRBJ1-1, is GAGVSQSPSNKVTEKGKDVELRCDPISGHTALYWYRQSLGQGLEFLIYFQGNSAPDKSGLPSDRFSAERTGGSVSTLTIQRTQQEDSAVYLCASSSGQGAGTEAFFGQGTRLTVV.

J is TRBJ2-1 and V is TRBV27, with D perhaps matching TRBD2 (9 bases). Germline V gives CDR1 MNHEY, CDR2 SMNVEV (reference sequence). Trimming stripped 3 bases from V and 9 bases from J, with 33 bases between. This CDR3 spans 20 amino acids. The CDR3 DNA reads as TGTGCCAGCAGTTTTGGAGACAGGGGTCGAATAGCGGGAGTGGGCAGTGAGCAGTTCTTC. Amino acid sequence: CASSFGDRGRIAGVGSEQFF.

This rearrangement joins TRBV18 to TRBJ2-5, with no clear D. The CDR3 extends over 13 amino acids. Germline assignment: CDR1 KGHSH and CDR2 LQKENI. V was shortened by 0 bases and J by 6 bases, with 8 bases between the two germline ends. This CDR3 reads CASSPPMIQTQYF. CDR3 sequence (DNA): TGTGCCAGCTCACCACCGATGATACAGACCCAGTACTTC.

V and J are TRBV30 and TRBJ1-4; D is undetermined. Deletions cut 5 bases from V and 0 bases from J, with 13 bases between. CDR1 is GTSNPN, CDR2 SVGIG, per germline (reference sequence). CDR3 length: 15 amino acids. The DNA of the CDR3 is TGTGCCTGGGGAGTTGGGAGTCCAACTAATGAAAAACTGTTTTTT. It translates to CAWGVGSPTNEKLFF.

The chain links TRBV12-2 to TRBJ2-7; TRBD1, the table's D call, lacks a check against the DNA. TRBV12-2 is flagged as a pseudogene. This CDR3 has 12 residues. DNA of the CDR3: TGTGCAAGTCGGACAGGGGATTACGAGCAGTACTTC. Protein product: CASRTGDYEQYF.

The chain links TRBV6-5 to TRBJ1-4; TRBD1 is a possible D gene (5 bases). The V end was cut by 6 bases, the J end by 0 bases, with 11 bases between. The CDR3 consists of 15 residues. CDR1 is MNHEY and CDR2 is SVGAGI in the germline V gene. CDR3 loop: CASSTRGATNEKLFF. The CDR3, as DNA: TGTGCCAGCAGCACCCGGGGGGCAACTAATGAAAAACTGTTTTTT.

J is TRBJ1-2 and V is TRBV27; D remains ambiguous. Between the trimmed V and J ends, which lost 3 bases and 7 bases, there was a span of 15 bases. Per germline, CDR1 MNHEY and CDR2 SMNVEV (reference sequence). CDR3 length equals 14 residues. CDR3 DNA sequence: TGTGCCAGCAGTTTCAGATCCCTAGGAGGTGGCTACACCTTC. Its translation: CASSFRSLGGGYTF.

Comment on this clone: The junction shows a germline mismatch at one end, possibly a read error. The chain links TRBV10-2 to TRBJ2-2; tentatively, D is TRBD1 (5 bases). Germline values: CDR1 WSHSY, CDR2 SAAADI. This CDR3 region has 16 residues. This chain's CDR3 is CASSDIRVFNTGELFF. The CDR3 DNA reads TGCGCCAGCAGTGATATCAGGGTATTCAACACTGGGGAGCTGTTTTTT.

This chain connects TRBV2 to TRBJ1-5; no definite D call. Germline V gene lookup returns CDR1 SNHLY and CDR2 FYNNEI. Trimming pared 4 bases from V and 2 bases from J, leaving 12 bases between. The CDR3 spans 15 residues. The DNA of the CDR3 is TGTGCCAGCAGTGGATCCGCAATGGGCAATCAGCCCCAGCATTTT. This sequence encodes CASSGSAMGNQPQHF.

This clone was detected once. The rearrangement joins TRBV7-9 to TRBJ1-2; D might be TRBD1 (5 bases). This CDR3 has 14 residues. Germline CDR1 SEHNR, CDR2 FQNEAQ (reference sequence). V lost 3 bases and J lost 3, with 11 bases in between. CDR3 DNA sequence: TGTGCCAGCAGCTTCGGGGCTTCTGACTATGGCTACACCTTC. Encoded protein: CASSFGASDYGYTF. The full variable domain, its missing parts supplied by reference TRBV7-9 and TRBJ1-2, is DTGVSQNPRHKITKRGQNVTFRCDPISEHNRLYWYRQTLGQGPEFLTYFQNEAQLEKSRLLSDRFSAERPKGSFSTLEIQRTEQGDSAMYLCASSFGASDYGYTFGSGTRLTVV.

The CDR3 bases are TGTGCCAGCAGCAACGAAGCGGGTCCTGGAAACACCATATATTTT. Protein: CASSNEAGPGNTIYF. The chain has TRBV9 and TRBJ1-3; D is ambiguous. Germline V gives CDR1 SGDLS, CDR2 YYNGEE. Trimming pared 4 bases from V and 2 bases from J, leaving 13 bases between. The CDR3 runs to 15 residues.

V is TRBV15 and J is TRBJ1-2; D possibly corresponds to TRBD1 (6 bases). V dropped 0 bases and J dropped 3 bases, with 14 bases sitting between them. CDR1 and CDR2 from the germline V gene are LNHNV and YYDKDF (reference sequence). CDR3 length: 16 residues. As DNA, the CDR3 is TGTGCCACCAGCAGAGATGGTAGGGGGTTCGACTATGGCTACACCTTC. Amino acids: CATSRDGRGFDYGYTF.

This chain joins TRBV5-4 and TRBJ1-1; the D is unclear. Germline values: CDR1 SGHNT, CDR2 YYREEE (reference sequence). V dropped 2 bases and J dropped 4 bases, with 12 bases sitting between them. The CDR3 runs 14 residues. Written as DNA, the CDR3 is TGTGCCAGCAGCTTAAACAGTCCGACCACTGAAGCTTTCTTT. It is translated as CASSLNSPTTEAFF.

Comment on this clone: Distinct nucleotide sequences in the sample also encode this CDR3. The chain carries TRBV6-5 and TRBJ2-7, with 10 nucleotides matching TRBD2. CDR1 is MNHEY and CDR2 is SVGAGI in the germline V gene. The CDR3 contains 13 residues. V was clipped by 6 bases and J by 3 bases; unmatched bases: 2. The DNA for the CDR3 is TGTGCCAGCAGCCGGACTAGCGGCTACGAGCAGTACTTC. Its protein product is CASSRTSGYEQYF.

The chain combines TRBV4-3 with TRBJ2-5, with D uncertain. Per the germline V gene, CDR1 is LGHNA and CDR2 is YSLEER. CDR3 size: 14 residues. The germline V and J ends were trimmed by 4 bases and 5 bases, with 14 bases remaining between them. Here the CDR3 reads CASSPSSTWETQYF. The CDR3 DNA follows: TGCGCCAGCAGCCCTTCCTCGACGTGGGAGACCCAGTACTTC.